This passage covers 19 T cell receptor beta chains from one sample sequenced in a study of T cells in Graves' hyperthyroidism and ophthalmopathy. Amplification of TCR beta CDR3 regions used RNA as the template. The HTBI primer set served for first-round RT-PCR of the TCR CDR3. TCRdb re-called the multiplex PCR reads with MiXCR, one entry per CDR3 protein. Here the sample spans hundreds of thousands of distinct CDR3 sequences, approximately 15% being singletons. Sequences were obtained from blood. All receptors derive from a woman under 30 with Graves' hyperthyroidism.

This clonotype showed up many times. The rearrangement links TRBV27 to TRBJ2-5, with unresolved D. Germline V gene lookup returns CDR1 MNHEY and CDR2 SMNVEV (reference sequence). This CDR3 spans 16 amino acids. Trimming cost V 0 bases and J 2 bases, with 13 bases left between them. The CDR3 sequence is CASSLSHPAGQETQYF. CDR3 bases: TGTGCCAGCAGTTTATCGCACCCCGCCGGACAAGAGACCCAGTACTTC.

At least ten counts were recorded for this clonotype. The chain combines TRBV28 with TRBJ2-3, with TRBD2 identical over 9 bases. Germline V gives CDR1 MDHEN, CDR2 SYDVKM. V shed 8 bases and J 1 base; nucleotides not matched to a gene: 7. The CDR3 contains 15 residues. Here the CDR3 reads CASGTSGWGTDTQYF. In nucleotides, the CDR3 is TGTGCCAGCGGCACTAGCGGGTGGGGCACAGATACGCAGTATTTT.

The chain has TRBV7-3 and TRBJ2-1, with D uncertain. Deletions cut 1 base from V and 0 bases from J, with 10 bases between. The CDR3 has 16 amino acids. Germline values: CDR1 SGHTA, CDR2 FQGTGA. As DNA, the CDR3 is TGTGCCAGCAGCTTAAATGGGGTCCCCTCCTACAATGAGCAGTTCTTC. This translates into CASSLNGVPSYNEQFF.

This clonotype has at least ten counts. V gene TRBV2 combines with J gene TRBJ1-2; D is uncertain. The germline CDR1 and CDR2 sequences are SNHLY and FYNNEI. The V gene lost 2 bases and the J gene lost 7 bases, with 17 bases spanning the gap. The CDR3 runs to 15 residues. CDR3 DNA sequence: TGTGCCAGCAGTGAAAGTTTGGTAGGGATCGGTGGCTACACCTTC. Translated: CASSESLVGIGGYTF.

The chain combines TRBV9 with TRBJ2-2, with unresolved D. The CDR3 extends over 14 amino acids. Trimming removed 3 bases from V and 6 bases from J, with 12 bases in between. Germline V gene data show CDR1 as SGDLS and CDR2 as YYNGEE. The CDR3, as DNA: TGTGCCAGCAGCGGGGTGTCTGGAGCCGGGGAGCTGTTTTTT. The encoded protein is CASSGVSGAGELFF.

This clonotype has at least ten counts. This chain uses TRBV3-1 with TRBJ2-1; D is unresolved. Per germline, CDR1 LGHDT and CDR2 YNNKEL (reference sequence). Trimming took 4 bases from V and 3 from J, leaving 13 bases between them. The CDR3 loop spans 15 amino acids. This CDR3 is CASSPPDRYYNEQFF. The CDR3 coding sequence is TGTGCCAGCAGCCCCCCAGACCGATACTACAATGAGCAGTTCTTC.

At least ten counts were recorded for this clonotype. The chain joins TRBV2 to TRBJ1-2; D gene ambiguous. From germline, CDR1 is SNHLY and CDR2 FYNNEI. The CDR3 is 16 residues long. V gave up 6 bases and J gave up 0 bases, with 17 bases separating them. CDR3 loop: CASSYEGDETNYGYTF. The CDR3 bases are TGTGCCAGCAGCTACGAAGGAGATGAGACTAACTATGGCTACACCTTC.

A few counts support this clonotype. This rearrangement joins TRBV19 to TRBJ1-5; TRBD1 matches at 8 bases. From germline, CDR1 is LNHDA and CDR2 SQIVND (reference sequence). J gave up 7 bases and V 3 bases, and 8 bases lay outside the gene matches. The CDR3 length is 15 residues. CDR3 in amino acids: CASSIQGQGSQPQHF. DNA of the CDR3: TGTGCCAGTAGTATCCAAGGACAGGGAAGCCAGCCCCAGCATTTT.

J is TRBJ2-5 and V is TRBV19, with 8 bases identical to TRBD2. Germline CDR1 and CDR2: LNHDA and SQIVND (reference sequence). The V and J ends lost 7 bases and 3 bases, in that order; junction bases with no gene match: 7. This CDR3 is built from 14 residues. The CDR3 DNA is TGTGCCAGTAATAGCGGGGCCGTTAAAGAGACCCAGTACTTC. Protein product: CASNSGAVKETQYF.

This clonotype was counted many times. The chain links TRBV2 to TRBJ1-2, with D unresolved. Germline CDR1 and CDR2: SNHLY and FYNNEI. V was shortened by 3 bases and J by 3 bases, with 5 bases between the two germline ends. CDR3 length equals 12 residues. As DNA, the CDR3 is TGTGCCAGCAGTGAGAGGGACTATGGCTACACCTTC. Amino acid sequence: CASSERDYGYTF.

This clonotype was counted many times. This chain uses TRBV7-9 with TRBJ1-1; D not certain. Germline V gene lookup returns CDR1 SEHNR and CDR2 FQNEAQ (reference sequence). This CDR3 contains 15 residues. Deletions cut 3 bases from V and 1 base from J, with 12 bases between. The CDR3, as DNA: TGTGCCAGCAGCTTGAAAGCATCCTCGAACACTGAAGCTTTCTTT. Encoded protein: CASSLKASSNTEAFF.

This clonotype occurred many times. V is TRBV7-2 and J is TRBJ2-4; maybe TRBD2 (5 bases). V lost 4 bases and J 0 bases, leaving 7 bases between the germline ends. CDR1 and CDR2 (germline): SGHTA, FQGNSA. The CDR3 covers 14 residues. Here the CDR3 reads CASSSGSAKNIQYF. In nucleotides, the CDR3 is TGTGCCAGCAGCTCGGGATCAGCCAAAAACATTCAGTACTTC.

This clonotype was seen a few times. The chain combines TRBV4-2 with TRBJ1-6; D is ambiguous. Germline CDR1 is LGHNA and CDR2 is YNFKEQ. The germline V and J ends were trimmed by 4 bases and 10 bases, with 11 bases remaining between them. The CDR3 totals 13 residues. The DNA for the CDR3 is TGTGCCAGCAGCCCCCCGGGCCCCTCACCCCTCCACTTT. It yields the protein CASSPPGPSPLHF.

This clonotype was seen many times. The chain is built from TRBV28 and TRBJ2-5; D is unresolved. Germline CDR1 and CDR2: MDHEN and SYDVKM. Trimming shortened V by 6 bases and J by 4 bases, and 6 bases separated the two germline ends. The CDR3 has 11 amino acids. This CDR3 is CASSKAETQYF. The CDR3 DNA reads as TGTGCCAGCAGCAAAGCAGAGACCCAGTACTTC.

This clonotype was seen a few times. The genes are TRBV18 and TRBJ1-5; TRBD1 matches 9 bases. J lost 7 bases, V lost 3 bases, and 7 bases had no gene match. This CDR3 is 15 amino acids long. From germline, CDR1 is KGHSH and CDR2 LQKENI. The CDR3 region has the DNA TGTGCCAGCTCACCTGGACAGGGGTTTTGGCAGCCCCAGCATTTT. Protein sequence: CASSPGQGFWQPQHF.

The rearrangement uses TRBV20-1 and TRBJ2-7; D may be TRBD2 (6 bases). The germline CDR1 and CDR2 sequences are DFQATT and SNEGSKA (reference sequence). Deletions cut 8 bases from V and 4 bases from J, with 12 bases between. This CDR3 has 11 amino acids. In DNA form, the CDR3 reads TGCAGTCCTACCGGAGGGTACGAGCAGTACTTC. It is translated as CSPTGGYEQYF.

This clonotype showed up just a few times. V is TRBV7-2 and J is TRBJ2-5; 13 bases are shared with TRBD2. Trimming took 5 bases from V and 4 from J; bases not matched to a gene: 7. Germline values: CDR1 SGHTA, CDR2 FQGNSA. This CDR3 is 16 amino acids long. CDR3 region: CASSGGLAGIAETQYF. Written as DNA, the CDR3 is TGTGCCAGCAGCGGGGGACTAGCGGGAATCGCAGAGACCCAGTACTTC.

The sample holds many counts of this clonotype. This rearrangement joins TRBV5-1 to TRBJ2-2, with unresolved D. This CDR3 has 13 residues. Trimming shortened V by 4 bases and J by 4 bases, and 8 bases separated the two germline ends. Germline V lookup: CDR1 SGHRS, CDR2 YFSETQ. CDR3 in DNA: TGCGCCAGCAGCACCGAAGGCACCGGGGAGCTGTTTTTT. Amino acid sequence: CASSTEGTGELFF.

The chain employs TRBV7-8 and TRBJ2-2; D not certain. Germline loops: CDR1 SGHVS, CDR2 FQNEAQ. V lost 2 bases, J lost 6 bases, and 10 bases lay in between. This CDR3 spans 14 amino acids. The CDR3 reads CASSLRWVPGELFF. For the CDR3, the DNA is TGTGCCAGCAGCTTAAGATGGGTTCCCGGGGAGCTGTTTTTT.